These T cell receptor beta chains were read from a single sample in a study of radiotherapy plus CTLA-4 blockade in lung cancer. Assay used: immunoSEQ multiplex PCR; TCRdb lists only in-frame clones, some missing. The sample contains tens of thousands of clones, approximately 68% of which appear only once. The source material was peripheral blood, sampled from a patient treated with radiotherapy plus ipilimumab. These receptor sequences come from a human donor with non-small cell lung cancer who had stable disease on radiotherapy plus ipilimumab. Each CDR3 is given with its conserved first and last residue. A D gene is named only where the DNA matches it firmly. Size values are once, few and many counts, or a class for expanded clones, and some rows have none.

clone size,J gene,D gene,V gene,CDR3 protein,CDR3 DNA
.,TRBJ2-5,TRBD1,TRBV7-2,CASSLGSGGGLRETQYF,TGTGCCAGCAGCTTAGGATCAGGGGGCGGTTTACGAGAGACCCAGTACTTC
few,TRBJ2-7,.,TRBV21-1,CASSKRTSGGDYYEQYF,TGTGCCAGCAGCAAACGGACTAGCGGGGGGGACTACTACGAGCAGTACTTC
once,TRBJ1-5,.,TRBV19,CASREDPYSNQPQHF,TGTGCCAGCCGGGAGGACCCCTATAGCAATCAGCCCCAGCATTTT
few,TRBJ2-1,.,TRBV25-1,CASSEHRVTYNEQFF,TGTGCCAGCAGTGAGCACAGGGTAACCTACAATGAGCAGTTCTTC
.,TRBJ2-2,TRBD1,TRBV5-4,CASSLAAGGTGELFF,TGTGCCAGCAGCTTGGCGGCAGGGGGTACCGGGGAGCTGTTTTTT
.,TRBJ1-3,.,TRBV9,CASSVGARFVDTIYF,TGTGCCAGCAGCGTGGGGGCGCGGTTTGTGGACACCATATATTTT
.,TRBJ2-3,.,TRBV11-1,CASSLTPNRGTQYF,TGTGCCAGCAGCCTCACCCCTAATCGCGGTACGCAGTATTTT
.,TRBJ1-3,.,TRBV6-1,CASNFDAGNTIYF,TGTGCCAGCAACTTTGATGCTGGAAACACCATATATTTT
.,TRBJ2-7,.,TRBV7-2,CASSSQLSSYEQYF,TGTGCCAGCAGCTCCCAACTTAGCTCCTACGAGCAGTACTTC
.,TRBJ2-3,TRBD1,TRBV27,CASRIGQGAKGTDTQYF,TGTGCCAGCAGAATAGGACAGGGGGCCAAGGGCACAGATACGCAGTATTTT
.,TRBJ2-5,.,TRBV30,CAWNPPGVRGTQYF,TGTGCCTGGAACCCGCCAGGGGTAAGAGGGACCCAGTACTTC
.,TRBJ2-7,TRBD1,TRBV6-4,CASSDFGTGLF,TGTGCCAGCAGTGACTTCGGGACAGGGCTTTTC
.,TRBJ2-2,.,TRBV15,CATSRVRGQNTGELFF,TGTGCCACCAGCAGAGTGCGGGGGCAGAACACCGGGGAGCTGTTTTTT
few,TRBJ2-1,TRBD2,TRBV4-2,CASSRGGESYNEQFF,TGTGCCAGCAGTCGGGGGGGGGAGTCCTACAATGAGCAGTTCTTC
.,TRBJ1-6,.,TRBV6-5,CASRQLGPGFSPHF,TGTGCCAGCAGACAGTTAGGCCCTGGGTTTTCCCCCCACTTT
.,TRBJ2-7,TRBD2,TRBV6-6,CASSYPDAGTREQYF,TGTGCCAGCAGTTACCCGGATGCAGGGACTAGGGAGCAGTACTTC
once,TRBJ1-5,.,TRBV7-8,CASSTGTPYGNQPQHF,TGTGCCAGCAGCACCGGGACACCCTATGGCAATCAGCCCCAGCATTTT
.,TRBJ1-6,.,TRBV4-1,CASSLAGAIGSYNSPLHF,TGCGCCAGCAGCCTGGCAGGGGCGATAGGCTCCTATAATTCACCCCTCCACTTT
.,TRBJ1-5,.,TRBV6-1,CASSEGSANQPQHF,TGTGCCAGCAGTGAGGGGAGTGCAAATCAGCCCCAGCATTTT
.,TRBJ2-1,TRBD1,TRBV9,CASDRGMGNEQFF,TGTGCCAGCGACAGGGGGATGGGGAATGAGCAGTTCTTC
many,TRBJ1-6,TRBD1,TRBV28,CASSLFGTGYNSPLHF,TGTGCCAGCAGTTTATTTGGGACAGGGTATAATTCACCCCTCCACTTT
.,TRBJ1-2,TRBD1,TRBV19,CARKTGEGYTF,TGTGCCAGAAAAACAGGGGAGGGCTACACCTTC
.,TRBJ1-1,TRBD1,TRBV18,CASSPKPGQVLAEAFF,TGTGCCAGCTCACCCAAGCCAGGACAGGTATTAGCTGAAGCTTTCTTT
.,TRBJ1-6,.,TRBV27,CASSSSYNSPLHF,TGTGCCAGCAGCAGCTCCTATAATTCACCCCTCCACTTT
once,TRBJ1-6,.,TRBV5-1,CASSFRSSYNSPLHF,TGCGCCAGCAGCTTCCGTAGCTCCTATAATTCACCCCTCCACTTT
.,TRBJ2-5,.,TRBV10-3,CAISELAVQETQYF,TGTGCCATCAGTGAGTTAGCGGTTCAAGAGACCCAGTACTTC
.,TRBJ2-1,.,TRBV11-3,CASSLGGIGSYNEQFF,TGTGCCAGCAGCTTAGGCGGGATTGGCTCCTACAATGAGCAGTTCTTC
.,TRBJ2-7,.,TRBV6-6,CASSYSGSNSYEQYF,TGTGCCAGCAGTTATTCCGGGTCCAACTCCTACGAGCAGTACTTC
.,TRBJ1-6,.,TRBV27,CASSLGAGNNSPLHF,TGTGCCAGCAGTTTAGGGGCAGGGAATAATTCACCCCTCCACTTT
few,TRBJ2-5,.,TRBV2,CASSARETQYF,TGTGCCAGCAGTGCTCGAGAGACCCAGTACTTC
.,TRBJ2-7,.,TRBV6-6,CASSPGGTAKGEQYF,TGTGCCAGCAGCCCGGGCGGGACTGCTAAGGGCGAGCAGTACTTC
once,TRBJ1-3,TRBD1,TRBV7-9,CASSLTGTDGNTIYF,TGTGCCAGCAGTTTGACCGGGACAGATGGAAACACCATATATTTT
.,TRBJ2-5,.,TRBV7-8,CASSISGTYGETQYF,TGTGCCAGCAGCATCTCCGGGACTTACGGGGAGACCCAGTACTTC
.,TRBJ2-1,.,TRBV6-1,CASSAKSSYNEQFF,TGTGCCAGCAGTGCCAAGAGCTCCTACAATGAGCAGTTCTTC
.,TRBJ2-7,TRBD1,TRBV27,CASSLAGTGLYEQYF,TGTGCCAGCAGTTTAGCCGGGACAGGCCTCTACGAGCAGTACTTC
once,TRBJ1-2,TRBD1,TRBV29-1,CSVAAGTGGGYTF,TGCAGCGTTGCCGCCGGGACAGGAGGGGGCTACACCTTC
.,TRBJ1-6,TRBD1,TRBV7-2,CASSSQSRGLNSPLHF,TGTGCCAGCAGCTCGCAATCGAGGGGGCTTAATTCACCCCTCCACTTT
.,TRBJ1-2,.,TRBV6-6,CASRGGAAYGYTF,TGTGCCAGCAGGGGGGGGGCCGCGTATGGCTACACCTTC
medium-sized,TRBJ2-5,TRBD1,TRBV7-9,CASSPGQGFQETQYF,TGTGCCAGCAGCCCCGGACAGGGATTCCAAGAGACCCAGTACTTC
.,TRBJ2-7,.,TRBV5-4,CASSLGLDISYEQYF,TGTGCCAGCAGCTTGGGGCTGGACATTTCCTACGAGCAGTACTTC
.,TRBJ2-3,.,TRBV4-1,CASSQVNREFDTQYF,TGCGCCAGCAGCCAAGTAAACAGGGAGTTTGATACGCAGTATTTT
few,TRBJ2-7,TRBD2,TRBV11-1,CASSLQPPGLAGDYEQYF,TGTGCCAGCAGCTTACAGCCTCCGGGACTAGCGGGGGACTACGAGCAGTACTTC
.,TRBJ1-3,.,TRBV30,CAWSVTGGGNTIYF,TGTGCCTGGAGTGTTACAGGTGGTGGAAACACCATATATTTT
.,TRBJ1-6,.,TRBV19,CAGSITGSSPLHF,TGTGCCGGTAGTATCACAGGGAGCTCACCCCTCCACTTT
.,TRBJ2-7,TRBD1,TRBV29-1,CSVVWGQAYEQYF,TGCAGCGTTGTATGGGGACAGGCCTACGAGCAGTACTTC
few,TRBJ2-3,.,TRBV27,CASSLWGGGTDTQYF,TGTGCCAGCAGTTTATGGGGCGGGGGCACAGATACGCAGTATTTT
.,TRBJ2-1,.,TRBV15,CATRGRGDEQFF,TGTGCCACCAGAGGTAGGGGCGATGAGCAGTTCTTC
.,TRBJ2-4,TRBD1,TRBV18,CASSNRGNIQYF,TGTGCCAGCTCAAACAGGGGAAACATTCAGTACTTC
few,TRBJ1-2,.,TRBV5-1,CASSTQGSLSNGYTF,TGCGCCAGCAGCACTCAGGGTAGCCTATCCAATGGCTACACCTTC
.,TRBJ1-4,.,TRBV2,CASRRVEQNNEKLFF,TGTGCCTCGAGGAGGGTTGAGCAGAATAATGAAAAACTGTTTTTT
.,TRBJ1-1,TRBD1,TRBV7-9,CASSNRDRGWENTEAFF,TGTGCCAGCAGCAACCGGGACAGGGGGTGGGAAAACACTGAAGCTTTCTTT
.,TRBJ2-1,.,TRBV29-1,CSAPGVWRNNEQFF,TGCAGCGCCCCGGGGGTTTGGAGGAACAATGAGCAGTTCTTC
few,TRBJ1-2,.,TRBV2,CASSPVGASYTF,TGTGCCAGCAGCCCAGTTGGGGCTAGCTACACCTTC
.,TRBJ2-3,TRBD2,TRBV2,CASSLRGVTDTQYF,TGTGCCAGCAGTTTGCGGGGGGTCACAGATACGCAGTATTTT
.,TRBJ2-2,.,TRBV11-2,CASTFRGGGELFF,TGTGCCAGCACCTTCAGGGGTGGCGGGGAGCTGTTTTTT